This TCR beta chain was observed in a study of T cells in Graves' hyperthyroidism and ophthalmopathy. Authors of the study amplified TCR beta CDR3 regions from RNA transcripts. Using the HTBI primer set, a first-round RT-PCR was run on the TCR CDR3. TCRdb used MiXCR to reprocess the multiplex PCR reads, holding one entry per CDR3 protein. The sample lists fewer than 600,000 distinct CDR3 sequences, less than 15% occurring once. The CDR3 has 16 amino acids. Germline trimming cut 2 bases from V and 4 bases from J; bases unmatched to any gene: 9. Germline V gene lookup returns CDR1 SGDLS and CDR2 YYNGEE.

This TCR came from a woman aged 40 to 50 with Graves' hyperthyroidism. This rearrangement joins TRBV9 to TRBJ2-4; 7 nucleotides line up with TRBD2. Input material: blood. The CDR3 loop reads CASSVGTGTTKNIQYF. CDR3 bases: TGTGCCAGCAGCGTGGGTACCGGGACTACAAAAAACATTCAGTACTTC.